The 26 T cell receptor beta chains reported below all come from one sample, sequenced in a study of T cells in Graves' hyperthyroidism and ophthalmopathy. The source material, RNA transcripts, was used to amplify TCR beta CDR3 regions. HTBI primers were the set used in a first-round RT-PCR of the TCR CDR3. TCRdb fed the multiplex PCR reads into MiXCR, producing one record per CDR3 protein. The table shows about 380,000 distinct CDR3 sequences, with under 20% occurring only once. The sample comprised blood. The source is a man aged 18 to 35 with Graves' ophthalmopathy.

This clonotype was recorded many times. The rearrangement uses TRBV5-8 and TRBJ1-1; the D is unclear. Trimming took off 1 base at V and 3 bases at J, with 10 bases between the two ends. Looked up from germline, CDR1 is SGHTS and CDR2 is YDEGEE. CDR3 length equals 14 residues. The CDR3 is CASSLPGRDTEAFF. CDR3 sequence (DNA): TGTGCCAGCAGCTTGCCCGGGAGGGACACTGAAGCTTTCTTT.

This clonotype has a count of ten or more. The chain is built from TRBV28 and TRBJ2-1; a possible D gene is TRBD1 (5 bases). V lost 2 bases and J 2 bases, leaving 7 bases between the germline ends. Germline CDR1 and CDR2: MDHEN and SYDVKM. The CDR3 is 14 residues long. In nucleotides, the CDR3 is TGTGCCAGCAGTTTAATAGGGGCCTACAATGAGCAGTTCTTC. Amino acids: CASSLIGAYNEQFF.

In its sample, this clonotype was seen many times. V usage is TRBV3-1 and J usage is TRBJ1-5; 10 bases fit TRBD1. Per the germline V gene, CDR1 is LGHDT and CDR2 is YNNKEL (reference sequence). Unmatched junction bases numbered 8, after V lost 2 bases and J lost 7 bases. The CDR3 runs to 16 residues. CDR3 nucleotides: TGTGCCAGCAGCCAAACCGGGACAGGGGTATTACAGCCCCAGCATTTT. Translating gives CASSQTGTGVLQPQHF.

This clonotype was counted ten times or more. The chain carries TRBV27 and TRBJ1-1, with D possibly matching TRBD1 (6 bases). Germline-derived CDR1 and CDR2 are MNHEY and SMNVEV (reference sequence). The CDR3 sequence is 16 residues long. V was cut by 10 bases and J by 5 bases, with 26 bases left in between. The CDR3 DNA reads as TGTGCCACCGGGTATGGCAGGGGCACCTATGGAACTGAAGCTTTCTTT. It translates to CATGYGRGTYGTEAFF.

About this clonotype: One end of the junction is discordant with germline, which a read error may explain. The chain links TRBV24-1 to TRBJ2-2, with D perhaps TRBD2 (6 bases). The length of the CDR3 is 17 residues. Germline CDR1 KGHDR, CDR2 SFDVKD. The chain's CDR3 is CVTSDWMGGKDTGELFF. The CDR3 coding sequence is TGTGTCACCAGTGATTGGATGGGGGGTAAGGACACCGGGGAGCTGTTTTTT.

This clonotype has more than one count but fewer than ten. The chain combines TRBV9 with TRBJ1-6; 11 bases fit TRBD1. CDR1 is SGDLS, CDR2 YYNGEE, per germline. The CDR3 loop spans 15 amino acids. The V gene end was trimmed by 3 bases and the J gene end by 7 bases; junction bases not matched to a gene: 3. In DNA form, the CDR3 reads TGTGCCAGCAGCGGCGGGACAGGGGGGAATTCACCCCTCCACTTT. It translates to CASSGGTGGNSPLHF.

This sequence joins TRBV4-3 and TRBJ1-4; D possibly corresponds to TRBD1 (6 bases). The CDR3 consists of 15 residues. CDR1 LGHNA and CDR2 YSLEER come from the germline V gene. V was shortened by 3 bases and J by 1 base, with 9 bases between the two germline ends. CDR3: CASSHTQGTNEKLFF. The CDR3 DNA reads TGCGCCAGCAGCCACACACAGGGAACTAATGAAAAACTGTTTTTT.

This clonotype occurred many times. The chain joins TRBV9 to TRBJ2-5; 9 bases line up with TRBD2. The CDR3 is 16 residues long. CDR1 is SGDLS and CDR2 is YYNGEE in the germline V gene. V lost 0 bases to trimming and J lost 1 base; unmatched junction nucleotides: 4. CDR3 nucleotides: TGTGCCAGCAGCGTAGGGTTAGCGGGGGTCCAAGAGACCCAGTACTTC. Translation: CASSVGLAGVQETQYF.

The chain carries TRBV4-1 and TRBJ1-3, with a weak D call TRBD1 (5 bases). CDR1 is MGHRA and CDR2 is YSYEKL in the germline V gene. V dropped 8 bases and J dropped 0 bases, with 20 bases sitting between them. CDR3 size: 17 residues. CDR3 protein: CASRSQGGESSGNTIYF. The CDR3 nucleotides read TGCGCCAGCCGTTCTCAGGGTGGGGAAAGCTCTGGAAACACCATATATTTT.

The CDR3 spells CASSSYTSGGYNEQFF. CDR3 bases: TGTGCCAGCAGCTCCTATACTAGCGGGGGGTACAATGAGCAGTTCTTC. The chain employs TRBV7-9 and TRBJ2-1; 12 bases match TRBD2. Germline assignment: CDR1 SEHNR and CDR2 FQNEAQ (reference sequence). The CDR3 has 16 residues. V lost 4 bases and J lost 4; bases outside the gene matches: 5.

Within the sample, this clonotype is medium-sized. The chain is built from TRBV20-1 and TRBJ2-7; TRBD1 agrees at 11 bases. Looked up from germline, CDR1 is DFQATT and CDR2 is SNEGSKA (reference sequence). V lost 5 bases to trimming and J lost 6 bases; unmatched junction nucleotides: 6. The CDR3 covers 13 residues. The CDR3 DNA reads TGCAGTGCTCCCGGACAGGGGGCTAGCGAGCAGTACTTC. Translated: CSAPGQGASEQYF.

The sample holds a few counts of this clonotype. This chain links TRBV6-2 or TRBV6-3 with TRBJ1-1; D remains unclear. Trimming removed 7 bases from V and 7 bases from J, with 10 bases in between. Germline values: CDR1 MNHEY, CDR2 SVGEGT. This CDR3 region has 11 residues. This CDR3 is CASTHGNEAFF. CDR3 in DNA: TGTGCCAGCACCCACGGGAATGAAGCTTTCTTT.

At least ten counts were recorded for this clonotype. The chain links TRBV27 to TRBJ2-4, with D tentatively TRBD1 or TRBD2 (6 bases each). The CDR3 covers 14 residues. Per germline, CDR1 MNHEY and CDR2 SMNVEV (reference sequence). V lost 6 bases, J lost 4 bases, and 13 bases lay in between. The CDR3: CASRGRGEKNIQYF. The DNA of the CDR3 is TGTGCCAGCAGGGGTAGGGGGGAGAAAAACATTCAGTACTTC.

The chain uses TRBV6-2 or TRBV6-3 and TRBJ1-1; the match to TRBD1 covers 8 bases. V trimming: 5 bases; J trimming: 7 bases; junction bases outside the gene matches: 9. The germline CDR1 and CDR2 sequences are MNHEY and SVGEGT. The CDR3 covers 14 residues. CDR3 protein: CASSPGAGGFEAFF. Written as DNA, the CDR3 is TGTGCCAGCAGTCCCGGGGCAGGGGGCTTTGAAGCTTTCTTT.

This clonotype was found a few times. The gene calls are TRBV5-1 and TRBJ2-5; D gene ambiguous. Germline V CDR1 and CDR2: SGHRS, YFSETQ. The CDR3 is made up of 12 amino acids. V was cut by 6 bases and J by 5 bases, with 11 bases left in between. The CDR3 coding sequence is TGCGCCAGCACGGAGATGGGGGAGACCCAGTACTTC. Protein sequence: CASTEMGETQYF.

In this sample, this clonotype turned up a few times. The chain links TRBV10-3 to TRBJ1-6; maybe TRBD1 (5 bases). Germline-derived CDR1 and CDR2 are ENHRY and SYGVKD. This CDR3 comprises 13 residues. Trimming removed 7 bases at V and 8 bases at J, with 12 bases between. The CDR3 protein is CAIKRGLDSPLHF. The CDR3 coding sequence is TGTGCCATCAAAAGGGGTCTGGATTCACCCCTCCACTTT.

In this sample, this clonotype turned up a few times. The chain joins TRBV19 to TRBJ1-4, with 10 bases that match TRBD1. The V gene end was trimmed by 5 bases and the J gene end by 10 bases; junction bases not matched to a gene: 25. This CDR3 has 20 residues. Per germline, CDR1 LNHDA and CDR2 SQIVND (reference sequence). The chain's CDR3 is CASSATNDGDRGSVRGKLFF. The CDR3 DNA follows: TGTGCCAGTAGTGCTACCAACGACGGGGACAGGGGATCCGTCCGGGGAAAACTGTTTTTT. The entire variable domain, with the rest obtained from reference TRBV19 and TRBJ1-4, is as follows: DGGITQSPKYLFRKEGQNVTLSCEQNLNHDAMYWYRQDPGQGLRLIYYSQIVNDFQKGDIAEGYSVSREKKESFPLTVTSAQKNPTAFYLCASSATNDGDRGSVRGKLFFGSGTQLSVL.

The CDR3: CASARDRVNTEAFF. The DNA for the CDR3 is TGTGCCAGCGCTAGGGACAGGGTGAACACTGAAGCTTTCTTT. The V call is TRBV6-1, the J call TRBJ1-1; 9 bases are a match to TRBD1. Germline CDR1 reads MNHNS; CDR2 reads SASEGT. The CDR3 has 14 residues. V was clipped by 8 bases and J by 0 bases; unmatched bases: 4.

This clonotype was detected only once. This may come from a read error, since a much larger clone is one base off. The chain links TRBV9 to TRBJ1-1; 7 bases are a match to TRBD1. CDR3 length: 16 amino acids. Germline V gene data show CDR1 as SGDLS and CDR2 as YYNGEE. The V segment lost 5 bases and the J segment 1 base; nucleotides outside the gene matches: 11. The DNA of the CDR3 is TGTGCCAGCAGGCCGCCGACCGGGACAGCGAACACTGAAGCTTTCTTT. Its translation is CASRPPTGTANTEAFF.

The chain has TRBV3-1 and TRBJ2-3; weak D call: TRBD1 (5 bases). This CDR3 comprises 15 residues. V was trimmed by 0 bases and J by 5 bases, leaving 12 bases between them. Per the germline V gene, CDR1 is LGHDT and CDR2 is YNNKEL (reference sequence). CDR3 DNA: TGTGCCAGCAGCCAAGAACGCAGGGCCAGAGATACGCAGTATTTT. The encoded protein is CASSQERRARDTQYF.

This clonotype has ten or more counts. The chain carries TRBV29-1 and TRBJ2-3; a weak D match, TRBD1 (7 bases). The CDR3 runs to 15 residues. Looked up from germline, CDR1 is SQVTM and CDR2 is ANQGSEA. V was pared by 0 bases and J by 6 bases, with 16 bases between. In DNA, the CDR3 is TGCAGCGTTGAAGATCTTGCAGGGGGGAAGGATACGCAGTATTTT. This gives the protein CSVEDLAGGKDTQYF.

This clonotype was seen many times. The chain combines TRBV12-3 or TRBV12-4 with TRBJ1-4; D gene unclear. The CDR3 loop spans 14 amino acids. Trimming stripped 3 bases from V and 3 bases from J, with 8 bases between. DNA of the CDR3: TGTGCCAGCAGTTTTCCGGGTGCTAATGAAAAACTGTTTTTT. It is translated as CASSFPGANEKLFF.

The genes are TRBV20-1 and TRBJ1-5; 7 nucleotides match TRBD1. This CDR3 region has 14 residues. V shed 2 bases, J shed 6 bases, and the junction held 7 bases outside the gene matches. The V gene's germline CDR1 is DFQATT and CDR2 SNEGSKA (reference sequence). The CDR3 coding sequence is TGCAGTGCTAGACCGGGACAGATATTTCAGCCCCAGCATTTT. Protein: CSARPGQIFQPQHF.

Comments on this clonotype: With a much larger clone just one base away, this may be a read error. This chain joins TRBV7-6 and TRBJ1-1; D remains unclear. Trimming left V 0 bases short and J 0 bases short, with 8 bases between. Germline CDR1 reads SGHVS; CDR2 reads FNYEAQ. The CDR3 runs 15 residues. CDR3 in DNA: TGTGCCAGCAGCTTAGCGCTTCACTTGAACACTGAAGCTTTCTTT. Protein: CASSLALHLNTEAFF.

There are many counts of this clonotype. This sequence joins TRBV11-2 and TRBJ2-1; D unresolved. Looked up from germline, CDR1 is SGHAT and CDR2 is FQNNGV. The germline V and J ends were trimmed by 5 bases and 4 bases, with 21 bases remaining between them. The CDR3 is 17 amino acids. This CDR3 is CASSVKPEPAWYNEQFF. CDR3 nucleotide sequence: TGTGCCAGCAGCGTTAAACCCGAGCCAGCTTGGTACAATGAGCAGTTCTTC.

This clonotype has at least ten counts. This chain joins TRBV12-3 or TRBV12-4 and TRBJ1-2; the D gene is possibly TRBD1 (6 bases). The CDR3 consists of 17 residues. V was cut by 6 bases and J by 4 bases, with 24 bases left in between. The CDR3 loop reads CASSLDWTAASGYGYTF. CDR3 bases: TGTGCCAGCAGCCTTGATTGGACAGCCGCCTCGGGCTATGGCTACACCTTC.